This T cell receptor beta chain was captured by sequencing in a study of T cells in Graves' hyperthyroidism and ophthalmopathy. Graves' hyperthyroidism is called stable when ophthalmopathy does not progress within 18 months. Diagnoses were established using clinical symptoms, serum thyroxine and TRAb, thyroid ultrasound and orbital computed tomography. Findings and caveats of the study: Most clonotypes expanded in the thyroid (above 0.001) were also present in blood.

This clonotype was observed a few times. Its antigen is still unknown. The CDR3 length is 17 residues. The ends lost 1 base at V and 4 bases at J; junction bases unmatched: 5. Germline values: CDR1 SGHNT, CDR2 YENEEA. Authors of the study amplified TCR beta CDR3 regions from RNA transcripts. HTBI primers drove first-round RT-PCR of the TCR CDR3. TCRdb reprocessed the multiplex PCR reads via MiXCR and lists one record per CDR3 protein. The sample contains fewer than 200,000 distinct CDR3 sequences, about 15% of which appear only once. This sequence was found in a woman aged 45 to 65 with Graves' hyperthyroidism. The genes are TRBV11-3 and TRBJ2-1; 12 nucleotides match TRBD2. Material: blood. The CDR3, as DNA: TGTGCCAGCAGCTTAGCCATTACTAGCGGGGGGTACAATGAGCAGTTCTTC. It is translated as CASSLAITSGGYNEQFF.